The sample holds a few counts of the clone carrying this TCR beta chain. Trimming took 2 bases from V and 2 from J, leaving 10 bases between them. CDR3 length: 14 residues. Germline CDR1 MNHNY, CDR2 SVGAGI (reference sequence). This entry is derived from a study of T cell repertoires in ileal Crohn's disease. The assay was immunoSEQ multiplex PCR, and TCRdb's table has in-frame clones only and misses some. This repertoire shows 6,700 or so clones, around 79% found once; its top ten account for roughly 17%. The sequence came from an adult with Crohn's disease. Material: ileal tissue. The chain is built from TRBV6-6 and TRBJ2-7, with D possibly matching TRBD2 (7 bases). CDR3 residues: CASSYEGGTYEQYF. The DNA for the CDR3 is TGTGCCAGCAGTTACGAGGGGGGGACCTACGAGCAGTACTTC.